This is a list of T cell receptor beta chains from one sample in a study of blood T cell repertoires in COVID-19. This table comes from immunoSEQ multiplex PCR, and its TCRdb copy is limited to in-frame clones, with some not included. The sample has about 400,000 clones, roughly 90% seen once. Input material: PBMCs or T cells enriched from blood (not recorded which). The receptors were sampled from a woman aged 30 to 39 with acute COVID-19. Both conserved end residues are part of each CDR3. The order of the fields is clone size, D gene, V gene, J gene, CDR3 protein, CDR3 DNA. D genes are given only for firm matches. Clone size appears in some rows only: once, few, many, or a class for an expanded clone.

clone size: .; D gene: .; V gene: TRBV6-5; J gene: TRBJ1-5; CDR3 protein: CASNPPTSNQPQHF; CDR3 DNA: TGTGCCAGCAACCCACCTACTAGCAATCAGCCCCAGCATTTT
clone size: .; D gene: .; V gene: TRBV19; J gene: TRBJ1-2; CDR3 protein: CASTPRVGANYGYTF; CDR3 DNA: TGTGCCAGCACGCCCCGAGTGGGAGCTAACTATGGCTACACCTTC
clone size: .; D gene: TRBD1; V gene: TRBV7-6; J gene: TRBJ2-2; CDR3 protein: CASSLGQGYTGELFF; CDR3 DNA: TGTGCCAGCAGCTTAGGACAGGGCTACACCGGGGAGCTGTTTTTT
clone size: .; D gene: TRBD1; V gene: TRBV7-3; J gene: TRBJ2-7; CDR3 protein: CASSLIGGPYEQYF; CDR3 DNA: TGTGCCAGCAGCTTAATAGGGGGCCCCTACGAGCAGTACTTC
clone size: .; D gene: .; V gene: TRBV7-2; J gene: TRBJ1-2; CDR3 protein: CASSLALYGGGYTF; CDR3 DNA: TGTGCCAGCAGCTTAGCTCTTTACGGAGGTGGCTACACCTTC
clone size: once; D gene: TRBD1; V gene: TRBV5-1; J gene: TRBJ1-4; CDR3 protein: CASSFRDSTTNEKLFF; CDR3 DNA: TGCGCCAGCAGCTTCCGGGACAGCACAACTAATGAAAAACTGTTTTTT
clone size: .; D gene: .; V gene: TRBV4-1; J gene: TRBJ2-3; CDR3 protein: CASSQVPLPRGADTQYF; CDR3 DNA: TGCGCCAGCAGCCAAGTACCCCTCCCCCGAGGCGCAGATACGCAGTATTTT
clone size: .; D gene: TRBD1; V gene: TRBV19; J gene: TRBJ1-5; CDR3 protein: CASIPGTGGRQPQHF; CDR3 DNA: TGTGCCAGTATCCCGGGGACAGGGGGTCGTCAGCCCCAGCATTTT
clone size: once; D gene: .; V gene: TRBV6-5; J gene: TRBJ1-3; CDR3 protein: CASSPTGLGNTIYF; CDR3 DNA: TGTGCCAGCAGTCCTACAGGGTTGGGAAACACCATATATTTT
clone size: .; D gene: .; V gene: TRBV5-6; J gene: TRBJ1-1; CDR3 protein: CASSLLGGTEAFF; CDR3 DNA: TGTGCCAGCAGCTTGCTGGGCGGGACTGAAGCTTTCTTT
clone size: .; D gene: .; V gene: TRBV7-3; J gene: TRBJ1-3; CDR3 protein: CASSSAGDSGNTIYF; CDR3 DNA: TGTGCCAGCAGCTCGGCCGGAGACTCTGGAAACACCATATATTTT
clone size: .; D gene: .; V gene: TRBV11-2; J gene: TRBJ1-4; CDR3 protein: CASSLTLEKLFF; CDR3 DNA: TGTGCCAGCAGCCTAACTCTTGAAAAACTGTTTTTT
clone size: .; D gene: TRBD2; V gene: TRBV7-2; J gene: TRBJ2-3; CDR3 protein: CASSLTTGGARDTQYF; CDR3 DNA: TGTGCCAGCAGCTTAACCACCGGGGGGGCAAGAGATACGCAGTATTTT
clone size: .; D gene: .; V gene: TRBV7-9; J gene: TRBJ1-5; CDR3 protein: CASSLEAGSNQPQHF; CDR3 DNA: TGTGCCAGCAGCTTAGAAGCGGGGAGCAATCAGCCCCAGCATTTT
clone size: .; D gene: .; V gene: TRBV6-4; J gene: TRBJ1-1; CDR3 protein: CASSDLVRKGGGNTEAFF; CDR3 DNA: TGTGCCAGCAGTGACTTAGTTCGGAAGGGAGGAGGGAACACTGAAGCTTTCTTT
clone size: .; D gene: TRBD1; V gene: TRBV5-1; J gene: TRBJ1-1; CDR3 protein: CASAAGTGVTEAFF; CDR3 DNA: TGCGCCAGCGCGGCCGGGACAGGGGTCACTGAAGCTTTCTTT
clone size: .; D gene: .; V gene: TRBV19; J gene: TRBJ1-1; CDR3 protein: CASSTVGVDTEAFF; CDR3 DNA: TGTGCCAGTAGTACGGTAGGGGTGGACACTGAAGCTTTCTTT
clone size: .; D gene: .; V gene: TRBV5-1; J gene: TRBJ2-7; CDR3 protein: CASSFQGVYEQYF; CDR3 DNA: TGCGCCAGCAGCTTCCAGGGTGTCTACGAGCAGTACTTC
clone size: .; D gene: TRBD1; V gene: TRBV18; J gene: TRBJ1-1; CDR3 protein: CASSPERTGGPEAFF; CDR3 DNA: TGTGCCAGCTCACCGGAGAGGACAGGGGGTCCTGAAGCTTTCTTT